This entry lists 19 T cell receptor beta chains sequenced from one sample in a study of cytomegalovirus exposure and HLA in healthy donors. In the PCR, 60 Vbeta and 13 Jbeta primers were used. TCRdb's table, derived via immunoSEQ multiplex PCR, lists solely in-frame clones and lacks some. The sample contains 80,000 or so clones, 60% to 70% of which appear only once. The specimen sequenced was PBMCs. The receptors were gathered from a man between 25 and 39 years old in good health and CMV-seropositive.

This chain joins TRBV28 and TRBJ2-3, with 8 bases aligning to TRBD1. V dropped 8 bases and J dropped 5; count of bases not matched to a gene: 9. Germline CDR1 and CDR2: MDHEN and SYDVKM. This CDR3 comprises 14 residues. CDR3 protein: CASGSRGLGDTQYF. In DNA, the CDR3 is TGTGCCAGCGGGAGCAGGGGGCTGGGAGATACGCAGTATTTT.

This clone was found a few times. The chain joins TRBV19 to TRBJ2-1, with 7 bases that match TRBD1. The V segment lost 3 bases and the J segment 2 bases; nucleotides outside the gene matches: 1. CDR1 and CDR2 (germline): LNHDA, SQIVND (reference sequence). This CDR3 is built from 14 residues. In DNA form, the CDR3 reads TGTGCCAGTAGTATGGGACAGCCCTACAATGAGCAGTTCTTC. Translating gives CASSMGQPYNEQFF.

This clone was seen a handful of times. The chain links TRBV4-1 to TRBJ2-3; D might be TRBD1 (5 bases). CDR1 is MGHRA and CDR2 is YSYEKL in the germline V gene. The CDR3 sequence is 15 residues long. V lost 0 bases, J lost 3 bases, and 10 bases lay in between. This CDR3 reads CASSQEGVGTDTQYF. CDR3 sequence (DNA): TGCGCCAGCAGCCAAGAAGGGGTGGGTACAGATACGCAGTATTTT.

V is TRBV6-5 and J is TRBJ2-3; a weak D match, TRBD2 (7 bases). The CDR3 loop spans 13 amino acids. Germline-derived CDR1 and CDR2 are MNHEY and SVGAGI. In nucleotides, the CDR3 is TGTGCAACGGAGGGGGGGGTCCCAGATACGCAGTATTTT. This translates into CATEGGVPDTQYF.

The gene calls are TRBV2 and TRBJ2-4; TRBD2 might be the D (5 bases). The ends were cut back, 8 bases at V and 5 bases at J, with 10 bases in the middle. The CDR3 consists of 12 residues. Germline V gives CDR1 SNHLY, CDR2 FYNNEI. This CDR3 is CASGSVENIQYF. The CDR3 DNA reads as TGTGCCAGCGGGAGCGTGGAAAACATTCAGTACTTC.

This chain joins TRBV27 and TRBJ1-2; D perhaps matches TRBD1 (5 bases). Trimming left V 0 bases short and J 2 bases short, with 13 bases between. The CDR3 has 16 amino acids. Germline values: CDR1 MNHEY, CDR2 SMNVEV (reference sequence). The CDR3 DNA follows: TGTGCCAGCAGTTTATCTACCACCGGGGGGAACTATGGCTACACCTTC. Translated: CASSLSTTGGNYGYTF.

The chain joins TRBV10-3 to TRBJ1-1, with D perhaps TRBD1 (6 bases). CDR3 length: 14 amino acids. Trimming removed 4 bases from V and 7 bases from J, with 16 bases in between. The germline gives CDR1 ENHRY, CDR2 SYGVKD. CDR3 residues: CAISGGQSKIEAFF. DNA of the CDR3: TGTGCCATCAGTGGCGGACAGAGTAAAATTGAAGCTTTCTTT.

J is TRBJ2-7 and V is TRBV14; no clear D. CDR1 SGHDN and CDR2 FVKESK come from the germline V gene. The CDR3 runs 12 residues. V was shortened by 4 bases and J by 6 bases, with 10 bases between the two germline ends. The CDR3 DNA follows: TGTGCCAGCAGCCCACAGCCCGGCGAGCAGTACTTC. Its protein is CASSPQPGEQYF.

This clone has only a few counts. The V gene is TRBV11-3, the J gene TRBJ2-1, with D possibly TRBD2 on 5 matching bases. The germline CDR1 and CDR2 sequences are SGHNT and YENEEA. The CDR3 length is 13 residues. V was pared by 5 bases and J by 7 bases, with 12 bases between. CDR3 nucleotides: TGTGCCAGCAGCCTGAGGACTGGGAATGAGCAGTTCTTC. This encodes CASSLRTGNEQFF.

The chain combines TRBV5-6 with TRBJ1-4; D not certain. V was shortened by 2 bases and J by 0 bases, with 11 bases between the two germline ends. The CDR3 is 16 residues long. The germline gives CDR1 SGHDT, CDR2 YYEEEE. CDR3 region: CASSLRSLSTNEKLFF. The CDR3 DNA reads TGTGCCAGCAGCTTACGAAGCCTCTCAACTAATGAAAAACTGTTTTTT.

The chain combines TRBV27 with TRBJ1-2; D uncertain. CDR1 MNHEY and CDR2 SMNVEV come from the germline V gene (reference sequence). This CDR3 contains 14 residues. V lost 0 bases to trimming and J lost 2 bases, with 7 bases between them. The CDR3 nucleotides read TGTGCCAGCAGTTTATCCTCGGGGAACTATGGCTACACCTTC. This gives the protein CASSLSSGNYGYTF.

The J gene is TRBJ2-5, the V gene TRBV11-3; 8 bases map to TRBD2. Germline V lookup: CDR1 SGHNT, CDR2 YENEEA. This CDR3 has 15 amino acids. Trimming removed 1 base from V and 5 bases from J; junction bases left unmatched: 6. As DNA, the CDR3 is TGTGCCAGCAGCTTAGGGTTGCGGGAGGCGGAGACCCAGTACTTC. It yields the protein CASSLGLREAETQYF. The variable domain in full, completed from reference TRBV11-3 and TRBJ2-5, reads EAGVVQSPRYKIIEKKQPVAFWCNPISGHNTLYWYLQNLGQGPELLIRYENEEAVDDSQLPKDRFSAERLKGVDSTLKIQPAELGDSAVYLCASSLGLREAETQYFGPGTRLLVL.

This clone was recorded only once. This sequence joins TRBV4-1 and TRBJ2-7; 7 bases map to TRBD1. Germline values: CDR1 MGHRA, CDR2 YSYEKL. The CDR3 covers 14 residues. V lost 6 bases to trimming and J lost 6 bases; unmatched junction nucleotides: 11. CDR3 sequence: CASRDDRESSEQYF. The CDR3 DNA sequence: TGCGCCAGCAGGGACGACAGGGAATCGAGCGAGCAGTACTTC.

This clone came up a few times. CDR3 bases: TGTGCCTGGAGTGTACCCGGGACAACTAATGAAAAACTGTTTTTT. Translating gives CAWSVPGTTNEKLFF. J is TRBJ1-4 and V is TRBV30, with unresolved D. The V and J ends lost 0 bases and 0 bases respectively, with 8 bases between them. The V gene's germline CDR1 is GTSNPN and CDR2 SVGIG (reference sequence). The CDR3 covers 15 residues.

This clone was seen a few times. CDR3 bases: TGTGCCAGCAGCTTAACTAGCGGGATGTACGAGCAGTACTTC. It specifies CASSLTSGMYEQYF. The rearrangement joins TRBV5-5 to TRBJ2-7; TRBD2 aligns across 10 bases. This CDR3 has 14 residues. Losses at the gene ends were 2 bases for V and 4 bases for J; bases not matched to a gene: 3. Germline V CDR1 and CDR2: SGHKS, YYEKEE (reference sequence).

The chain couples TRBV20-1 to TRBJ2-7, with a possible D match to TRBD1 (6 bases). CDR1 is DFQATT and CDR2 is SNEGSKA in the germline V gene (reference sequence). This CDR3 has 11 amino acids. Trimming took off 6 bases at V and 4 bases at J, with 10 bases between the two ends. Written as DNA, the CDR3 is TGCAGTGCCGGAACAGGGTACGAGCAGTACTTC. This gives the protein CSAGTGYEQYF.

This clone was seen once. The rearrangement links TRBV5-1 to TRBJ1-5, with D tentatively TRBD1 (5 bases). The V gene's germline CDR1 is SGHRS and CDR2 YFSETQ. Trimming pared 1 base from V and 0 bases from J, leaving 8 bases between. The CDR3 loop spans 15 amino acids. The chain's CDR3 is CASSLQGNSNQPQHF. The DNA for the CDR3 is TGCGCCAGCAGCTTGCAGGGAAATAGCAATCAGCCCCAGCATTTT.

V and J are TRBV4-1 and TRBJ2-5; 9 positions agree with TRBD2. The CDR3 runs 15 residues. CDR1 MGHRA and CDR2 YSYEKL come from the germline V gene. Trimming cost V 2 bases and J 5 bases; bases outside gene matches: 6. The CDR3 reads CASSQSASGVETQYF. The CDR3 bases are TGCGCCAGCAGCCAATCAGCTAGCGGGGTTGAGACCCAGTACTTC.

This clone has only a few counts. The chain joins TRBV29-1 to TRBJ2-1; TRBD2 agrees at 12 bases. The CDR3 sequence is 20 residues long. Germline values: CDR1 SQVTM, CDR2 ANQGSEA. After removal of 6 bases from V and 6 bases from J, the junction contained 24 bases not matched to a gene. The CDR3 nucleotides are TGCAGCGTGAATCCAGCCAGCACGCGGACTAGCGGGATAGGGCGCAATGAGCAGTTCTTC. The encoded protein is CSVNPASTRTSGIGRNEQFF.